The 8 T cell receptor beta chains given below trace back to one sample, sequenced in a study of cytomegalovirus exposure and HLA in healthy donors. This PCR relied on a set of 60 Vbeta primers and 13 Jbeta primers. Repertoires were generated with immunoSEQ multiplex PCR, while TCRdb's copy carries only in-frame clones and drops some. The repertoire holds roughly 100,000 clones, around 65% seen once, with around 3.3% in the top ten. The sample consisted of PBMCs. The receptors were sampled from a woman aged 45-60 years in good health and CMV-seronegative.

The rearrangement uses TRBV5-1 and TRBJ2-2, with 7 nucleotides matching TRBD2. This CDR3 has 15 amino acids. The germline V gene encodes CDR1 SGHRS and CDR2 YFSETQ. After removal of 0 bases from V and 5 bases from J, the junction contained 4 bases not matched to a gene. CDR3 sequence reads: CASSLVAGATGELFF. The CDR3 DNA sequence: TGCGCCAGCAGCTTGGTTGCGGGAGCAACCGGGGAGCTGTTTTTT. Using reference TRBV5-1 and TRBJ2-2 for the parts outside the CDR3, the full variable domain is KAGVTQTPRYLIKTRGQQVTLSCSPISGHRSVSWYQQTPGQGLQFLFEYFSETQRNKGNFPGRFSGRQFSNSRSEMNVSTLELGDSALYLCASSLVAGATGELFFGEGSRLTVL.

This sequence joins TRBV18 and TRBJ2-7; tentative D call: TRBD2 (5 bases). CDR3 length: 15 residues. Germline CDR1 and CDR2: KGHSH and LQKENI. Trimming took off 3 bases at V and 5 bases at J, with 17 bases between the two ends. This CDR3 is CASSPLREGKDEQYF. CDR3 coding DNA: TGTGCCAGCTCACCTTTACGCGAGGGAAAGGACGAGCAGTACTTC.

The chain is built from TRBV27 and TRBJ2-7; D perhaps matches TRBD2 (6 bases). The CDR3 is 16 amino acids. Trimming took 3 bases from V and 2 from J, leaving 17 bases between them. Per germline, CDR1 MNHEY and CDR2 SMNVEV (reference sequence). The DNA for the CDR3 is TGTGCCAGCAGTTTGGGAGGACCAGGAAGAACCTACGAGCAGTACTTC. It specifies CASSLGGPGRTYEQYF.

This clone was seen more than once but under ten times. V and J are TRBV7-6 and TRBJ1-4, with 10 bases identical to TRBD1. Germline V CDR1 and CDR2: SGHVS, FNYEAQ. This CDR3 is built from 14 residues. With V trimmed by 4 bases and J by 7 bases, 3 bases remained unmatched. The CDR3, as DNA: TGTGCCAGCAGCTCCGGGACAGGGGCTGAAAAACTGTTTTTT. Protein product: CASSSGTGAEKLFF.

This sequence joins TRBV4-1 and TRBJ1-5; D is ambiguous. The CDR3 has 15 amino acids. V was pared by 1 base and J by 10 bases, with 17 bases between. CDR1 MGHRA and CDR2 YSYEKL come from the germline V gene. CDR3 in amino acids: CASSQGWTEGSPQHF. CDR3 nucleotide sequence: TGCGCCAGCAGCCAAGGCTGGACGGAGGGATCCCCCCAGCATTTT.

The chain is built from TRBV19 and TRBJ2-5, with 14 bases fitting TRBD2. There are 17 residues in the CDR3. V was clipped by 3 bases and J by 5 bases; unmatched bases: 8. CDR1 is LNHDA and CDR2 is SQIVND in the germline V gene (reference sequence). The CDR3 region is CASSMTSGGASGETQYF. CDR3 nucleotide sequence: TGTGCCAGTAGTATGACTAGCGGGGGGGCCAGTGGGGAGACCCAGTACTTC.

This clone has only one observation. V and J are TRBV30 and TRBJ2-1, with 12 bases that match TRBD1. V gave up 2 bases and J gave up 10 bases; unmatched junction bases: 12. The CDR3 length is 16 residues. CDR1 and CDR2 (germline): GTSNPN, SVGIG (reference sequence). The CDR3 loop reads CAWSLTGTGGAGEQFF. In nucleotides, the CDR3 is TGTGCCTGGAGTCTAACCGGGACAGGGGGCGCCGGGGAGCAGTTCTTC.

The genes are TRBV7-3 and TRBJ2-2, with TRBD1 matching over 11 bases. The CDR3 consists of 15 residues. Germline values: CDR1 SGHTA, CDR2 FQGTGA. J gave up 6 bases and V 4 bases, and 4 bases lay outside the gene matches. The CDR3 nucleotides are TGTGCCAGCAGCTCGGGACAGGGGGGATCCGGGGAGCTGTTTTTT. This sequence encodes CASSSGQGGSGELFF. The full variable domain, completed using reference TRBV7-3 and TRBJ2-2, is GAGVSQTPSNKVTEKGKYVELRCDPISGHTALYWYRQSLGQGPEFLIYFQGTGAADDSGLPNDRFFAVRPEGSVSTLKIQRTERGDSAVYLCASSSGQGGSGELFFGEGSRLTVL.